This T cell receptor (beta chain) was sequenced during a study of CD8+ T cells in alopecia areata. About the study: It was approximately 7-11-week-old female C3H/HeJ mice that received skin from 6-12-month-old C3H/HeJ graft donors with spontaneous alopecia.

RNA, once extracted, was reverse transcribed into cDNA for use as the sequencing template. Some clones are missing from TCRdb's copy, which holds only in-frame ones; the method was immunoSEQ multiplex PCR. The sample shows under 350,000 clones, none of them appearing just once. Cells from pooled cutaneous lymph nodes were sorted by CD4, CD8alpha, NKG2D, NKG2ACE and other markers. CDR1 and CDR2 (germline): NSQYPW, LRSPGD (reference sequence). The CDR3 totals 16 residues. Study-wide results and limits: Compared with normal scalp, lesional scalp had higher clonality and more expanded CD8+ clones.

Notes on this clone: The antigen is not known. Genes and germline are mouse. Coverage ceases 4 residues before the CDR3 finishes, and the germline J gene fills in the end.

The sequence came from a C3H/HeJ mouse with alopecia areata. For this strain, the MHC haplotype corresponds to H2-k. The chain joins TRBV1 to TRBJ2-5; TRBD2 agrees at 12 bases. Material for sequencing was CD4+ T cells sorted from a lymph node. This CDR3 reads CTCSAGTGGRADTQYF. The covered CDR3 bases are TGCACCTGCAGTGCCGGGACTGGGGGGAGGGCGGAC.